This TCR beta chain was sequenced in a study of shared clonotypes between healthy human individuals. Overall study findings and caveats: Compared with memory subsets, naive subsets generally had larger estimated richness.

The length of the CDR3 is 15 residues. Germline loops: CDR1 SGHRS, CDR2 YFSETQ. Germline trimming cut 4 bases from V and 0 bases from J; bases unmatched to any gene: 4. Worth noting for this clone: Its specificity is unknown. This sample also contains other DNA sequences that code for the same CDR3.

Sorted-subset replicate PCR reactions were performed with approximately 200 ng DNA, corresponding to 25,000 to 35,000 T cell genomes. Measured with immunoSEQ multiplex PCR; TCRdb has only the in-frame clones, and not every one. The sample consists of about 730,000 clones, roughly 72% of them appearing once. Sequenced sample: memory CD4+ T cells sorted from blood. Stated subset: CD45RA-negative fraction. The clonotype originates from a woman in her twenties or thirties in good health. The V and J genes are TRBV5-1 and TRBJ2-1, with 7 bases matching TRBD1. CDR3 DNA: TGCGCCAGCAGCATAGACAGGGTCTCCTACAATGAGCAGTTCTTC. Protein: CASSIDRVSYNEQFF.